This T cell receptor (beta chain) is drawn from a study of blood T cell repertoires in COVID-19. Study as a whole: The samples span acute and convalescent COVID-19 from the United States, Italy and Spain. Sources were T cells, B-cell-depleted T cells, or PBMCs; the material itself was cDNA or gDNA.

Assay: immunoSEQ multiplex PCR; the TCRdb copy retains only in-frame clones and omits some. The repertoire has about 110,000 clones, 70% to 85% of them found once; the top ten carry approximately 7.9%. The CDR3 extends over 16 amino acids. Germline V gene lookup returns CDR1 SGHDN and CDR2 FVKESK. Trimming pared 0 bases from V and 2 bases from J, leaving 11 bases between. This clonotype was obtained from a woman of 80 years or more with active or convalescent COVID-19. The chain couples TRBV14 to TRBJ2-1; tentatively, D is TRBD2 (6 bases). The specimen sequenced was peripheral blood. CDR3 sequence (DNA): TGTGCCAGCAGCCAAGAATGGAGGGCCCCCTACAATGAGCAGTTCTTC. The encoded protein is CASSQEWRAPYNEQFF. Full variable domain (missing parts from reference TRBV14 and TRBJ2-1): EAGVTQFPSHSVIEKGQTVTLRCDPISGHDNLYWYRRVMGKEIKFLLHFVKESKQDESGMPNNRFLAERTGGTYSTLKVQPAELEDSGVYFCASSQEWRAPYNEQFFGPGTRLTVL.